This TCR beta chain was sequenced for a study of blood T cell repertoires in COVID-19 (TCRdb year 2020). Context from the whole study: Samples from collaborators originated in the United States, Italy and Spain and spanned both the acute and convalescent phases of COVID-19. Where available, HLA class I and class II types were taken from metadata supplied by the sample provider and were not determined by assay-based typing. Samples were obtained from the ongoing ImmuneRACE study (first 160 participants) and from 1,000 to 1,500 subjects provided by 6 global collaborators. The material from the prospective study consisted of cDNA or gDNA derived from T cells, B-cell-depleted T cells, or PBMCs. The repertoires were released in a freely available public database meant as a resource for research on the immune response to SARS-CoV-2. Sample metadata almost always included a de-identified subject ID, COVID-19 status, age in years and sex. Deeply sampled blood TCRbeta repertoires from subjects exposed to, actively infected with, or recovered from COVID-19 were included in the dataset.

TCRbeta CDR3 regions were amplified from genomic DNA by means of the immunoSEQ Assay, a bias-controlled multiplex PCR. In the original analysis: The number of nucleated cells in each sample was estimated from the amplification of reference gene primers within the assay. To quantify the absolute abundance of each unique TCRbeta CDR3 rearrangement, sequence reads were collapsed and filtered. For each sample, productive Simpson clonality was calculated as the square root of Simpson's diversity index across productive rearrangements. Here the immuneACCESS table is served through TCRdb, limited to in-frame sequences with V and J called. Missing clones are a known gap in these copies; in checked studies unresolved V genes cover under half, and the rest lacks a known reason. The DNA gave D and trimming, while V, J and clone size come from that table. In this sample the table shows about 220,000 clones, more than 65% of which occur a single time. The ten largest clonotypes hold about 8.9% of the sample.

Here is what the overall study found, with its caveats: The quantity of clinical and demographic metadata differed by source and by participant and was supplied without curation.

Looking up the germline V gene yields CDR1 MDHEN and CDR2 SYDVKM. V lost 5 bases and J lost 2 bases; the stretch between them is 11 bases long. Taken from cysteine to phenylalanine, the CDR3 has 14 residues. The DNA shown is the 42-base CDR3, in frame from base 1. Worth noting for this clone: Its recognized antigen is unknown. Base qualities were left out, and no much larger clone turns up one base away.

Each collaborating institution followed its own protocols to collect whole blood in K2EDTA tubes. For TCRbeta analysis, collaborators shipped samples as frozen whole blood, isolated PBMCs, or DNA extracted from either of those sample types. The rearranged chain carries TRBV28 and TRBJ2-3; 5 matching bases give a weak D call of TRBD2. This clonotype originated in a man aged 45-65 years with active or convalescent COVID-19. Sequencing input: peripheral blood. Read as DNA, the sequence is TGTGCCAGCAGTCTCAACGGGATCACAGATACGCAGTATTTT. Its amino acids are CASSLNGITDTQYF.